The 2 T cell receptor beta chains reported below all come from one sample, sequenced in a study of CD8 T cells in ankylosing spondylitis. TCRdb itself ran the 5' RACE reads through MiXCR, one entry per CDR3 protein. The data hold fewer than 130,000 distinct CDR3 sequences, with approximately 25% observed a single time. Material for sequencing was synovial fluid, either unsorted or a sorted T cell fraction (not recorded which). The receptor source for this set is a male donor with ankylosing spondylitis.

This clonotype was observed at least ten times. The chain links TRBV7-8 to TRBJ1-4; D is possibly TRBD1 (5 bases). V lost 5 bases, J lost 2 bases, and 15 bases lay in between. The germline CDR1 and CDR2 sequences are SGHVS and FQNEAQ. This CDR3 has 16 amino acids. CDR3 nucleotides: TGTGCCAGCAGCCCTTGGACGGGGACCACTAATGAAAAACTGTTTTTT. Amino acids: CASSPWTGTTNEKLFF.

This clonotype was counted ten times or more. This chain joins TRBV20-1 and TRBJ2-2, with 11 bases fitting TRBD2. V lost 6 bases to trimming and J lost 7 bases; unmatched junction nucleotides: 13. CDR1 and CDR2 from the germline V gene are DFQATT and SNEGSKA (reference sequence). This CDR3 comprises 16 residues. Here the CDR3 reads CSAHSGRAWGGGELFF. The CDR3 nucleotides read TGCAGTGCACATAGCGGGAGGGCCTGGGGTGGCGGGGAGCTGTTTTTT.